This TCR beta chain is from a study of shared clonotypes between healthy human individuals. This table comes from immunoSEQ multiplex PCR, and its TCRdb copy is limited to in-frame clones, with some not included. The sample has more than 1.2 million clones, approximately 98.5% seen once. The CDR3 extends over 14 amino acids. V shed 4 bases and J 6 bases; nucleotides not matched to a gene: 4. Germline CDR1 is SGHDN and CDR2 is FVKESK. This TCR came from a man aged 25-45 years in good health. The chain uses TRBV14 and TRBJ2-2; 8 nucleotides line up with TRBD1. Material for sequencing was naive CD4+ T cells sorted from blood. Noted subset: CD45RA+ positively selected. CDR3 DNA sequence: TGTGCCAGCAGCCCCAGGACAGGGCCCGGGGAGCTGTTTTTT. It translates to CASSPRTGPGELFF.